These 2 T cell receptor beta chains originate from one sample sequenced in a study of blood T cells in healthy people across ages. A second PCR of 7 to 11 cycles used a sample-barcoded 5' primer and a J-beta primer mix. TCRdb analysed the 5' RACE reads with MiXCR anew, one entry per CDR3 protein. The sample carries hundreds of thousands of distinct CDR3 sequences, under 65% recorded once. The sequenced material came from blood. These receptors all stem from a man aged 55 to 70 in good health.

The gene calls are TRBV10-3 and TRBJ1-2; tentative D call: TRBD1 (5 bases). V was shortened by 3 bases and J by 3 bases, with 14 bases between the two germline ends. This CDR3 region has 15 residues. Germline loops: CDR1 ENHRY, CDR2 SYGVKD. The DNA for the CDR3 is TGTGCCATCAGTGATTCTCCAGGGTCGGACTATGGCTACACCTTC. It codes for CAISDSPGSDYGYTF.

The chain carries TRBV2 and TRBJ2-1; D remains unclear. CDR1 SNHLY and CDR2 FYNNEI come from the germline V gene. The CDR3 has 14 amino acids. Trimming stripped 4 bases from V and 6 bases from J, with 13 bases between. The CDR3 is CASSGVERPNEQFF. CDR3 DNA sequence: TGTGCCAGCAGTGGCGTGGAGCGCCCCAATGAGCAGTTCTTC.